The sequence of this TCR beta chain was determined in a study of Graves' ophthalmopathy and Graves' hyperthyroidism (dated by TCRdb to the late 2010s). Background on the whole study: Peripheral blood was collected at initial diagnosis, before any treatment. In total, 135 blood samples were TCR-sequenced: some 40 ophthalmopathy, under 85 hyperthyroidism and some 17 hyperthyroidism-to-ophthalmopathy patients. Following sampling, methimazole starting at 30 mg daily was administered to hyperthyroidism patients, and high-dose intravenous methylprednisolone was administered to ophthalmopathy patients. An independent validation cohort comprised 18 hyperthyroidism patients and 15 to 17 patients who later progressed from hyperthyroidism to ophthalmopathy. The study used TCR beta repertoire signatures to distinguish Graves' ophthalmopathy from Graves' hyperthyroidism and to predict progression to ophthalmopathy. To explore V-J signatures distinguishing ophthalmopathy from hyperthyroidism, a discovery set of more than 95 patients (roughly 45 ophthalmopathy, 55 to 60 stable hyperthyroidism) was enrolled. In roughly 6 hyperthyroidism patients, T-cell repertoires of thyroid tissue and blood were compared. Overall results and qualifications from the work: In cross-validation, the 13-signature model distinguished ophthalmopathy from stable hyperthyroidism with 87.88% sensitivity and about 81% specificity, while in the test set the corresponding values were approximately 79% and 70%. Most expanded thyroid clonotypes with a frequency above 0.001 also appeared in blood, which suggests that blood repertoires may reflect the immune response in the thyroid. In validation, the model predicted ophthalmopathy progression with 55% to 71% sensitivity and 72.22% specificity; eleven to twelve predicted patients were CT-confirmed with GO in a median of approximately six months. No statistical method was used to predetermine the sample size, and group allocation was not hidden from the investigators.

The ophthalmopathy patients had moderately to severely active disease, with a Clinical Activity Score of 3 or higher, a NOSPECS grade of 4 or higher, and a disease duration of less than 3 months. Anyone with other autoimmune diseases, uncontrolled infections, pregnancy or lactation was excluded from the study. Clinical symptoms, serum thyroxine, TRAb, thyroid ultrasound and orbital computed tomography were used for diagnosis. Ficoll-Paque density gradient centrifugation was used to isolate PBMCs from around 10 ml of fresh peripheral blood. Total RNA was extracted with Trizol reagent and quality-checked on an Agilent 2100 Bioanalyzer. The germline V gene (reference sequence) provides CDR1 SEHNR and CDR2 FQNEAQ. Deletion took 2 bases off V and 8 bases off J, with a span of 12 bases between the germline ends. Including cysteine and phenylalanine, the CDR3 has 14 amino acids. CDR3 DNA only is kept here, 42 bases in frame from base 1.

As for this clonotype: What this receptor recognizes is not known. No quality values exist for individual bases; no much larger clone is one base distant.

TCR beta CDR3 regions were amplified from RNA transcripts for repertoire sequencing. A first-round RT-PCR used HTBI primers with the Qiagen OneStep RT-PCR kit, followed by a second-round multiplex PCR, size selection and purification. Libraries were sequenced on an Illumina HiSeq2000 using paired-end 100 bp reads. Turning to the authors' computational methods: SOAPnuke was used to process the reads, throwing out any read that had adapters, had uncalled bases, had a mean Phred below 15, or lacked an exact constant-primer or identifier match. COPE v1.2.5 was used to merge the high-quality paired reads. Each unique nucleotide sequence was treated as a clonotype, and MiTCR v1.1 was used to align the clonotypes to the IMGT TRB V, D and J references. The analysis was limited to V-J combinations with a frequency above 0.0001, which together covered just over 98% of the repertoires. For each V-J combination, a TCR clonal expansion and chaos score was defined as the ratio of F50 clonal expansion to chaos observed in the TCRdist matrix. Welch's t-statistics and random forest were used to reduce features to about a dozen V-J combinations, which were fed into a naive Bayes classifier. The Morisita-Horn index was used to measure how similar the thyroid and blood repertoires were. TCRdb's own reprocessing of the public reads used fastp at Q25 and MiXCR and kept productive beta chains. Duplicate CDR3 protein sequences are folded into a single record with the most common DNA and genes. The V and J calls come from TCRdb's annotation, not from the publication. In this sample the table shows roughly 700,000 distinct CDR3 sequences, 35% to 50% of which occur a single time. Together, the top ten hold about 40% of the sample.

The chain is encoded by TRBV7-9 joined to TRBJ2-2; 6 matching bases give a weak D call of TRBD1. The source of this sequence is an adult man with Graves' ophthalmopathy. The sample was peripheral blood. The sequence in DNA is TGTGCCAGCAGCTTAAGAAGACAGGCTGGGGAGCTGTTTTTT. Its translation is CASSLRRQAGELFF.